The present T cell receptor beta chain was sequenced within a study of blood T cell repertoires in COVID-19. Method: immunoSEQ multiplex PCR; TCRdb's copy keeps in-frame clones and lacks some. The table records roughly 200,000 clones, just under 90% of them present only once. CDR1 is SGHVS and CDR2 is FNYEAQ in the germline V gene. CDR3 size: 14 residues. V was trimmed by 2 bases and J by 2 bases, leaving 8 bases between them. The participants were between about 18 and 90 years old and came from some 25 US areas. Sequencing used PBMCs or T cells enriched from blood (not recorded which). The receptor comes from a man aged 25-45 years who had recovered from COVID-19. The gene calls are TRBV7-6 and TRBJ2-3, with D unclear. The CDR3 DNA is TGTGCCAGCAGCTTAATGGGCATCACAGATACGCAGTATTTT. This gives the protein CASSLMGITDTQYF.